This T cell receptor beta chain emerged from a study of CD8+ T cells in alopecia areata. Overall study results and limits: Among the top 100, expanded CD8+ clones, as well as scalp clonality, were significantly decreased by tofacitinib.

As to this clone: The antigen is not known.

V lost 2 bases to trimming and J lost 9 bases; unmatched junction nucleotides: 10. This CDR3 contains 15 residues. CDR1 and CDR2 (germline): KGHSH, LQKENI. RNA was extracted and reverse transcribed into cDNA as the sequencing template. TCRdb's table, derived via immunoSEQ multiplex PCR, lists solely in-frame clones and lacks some. The sample lists approximately 280,000 clones, roughly 64% occurring once. The sample's treatment: oral pan-JAK inhibitor, 5-10 mg twice daily. Lesional scalp punch biopsies and peripheral blood were collected from alopecia areata patients. PBMCs yielded sorted CD4+ and CD8+ T cells.

V usage is TRBV18 and J usage is TRBJ2-7; 10 positions agree with TRBD1. The sequencing here drew on CD4+ T cells sorted from blood, taken at week 24, from a patient treated with tofacitinib. The source is a human donor with alopecia areata. The CDR3 sequence: CASSPGTGAPRRQYF. CDR3 DNA sequence: TGTGCCAGCTCACCAGGGACAGGGGCCCCAAGGCGGCAGTACTTC.